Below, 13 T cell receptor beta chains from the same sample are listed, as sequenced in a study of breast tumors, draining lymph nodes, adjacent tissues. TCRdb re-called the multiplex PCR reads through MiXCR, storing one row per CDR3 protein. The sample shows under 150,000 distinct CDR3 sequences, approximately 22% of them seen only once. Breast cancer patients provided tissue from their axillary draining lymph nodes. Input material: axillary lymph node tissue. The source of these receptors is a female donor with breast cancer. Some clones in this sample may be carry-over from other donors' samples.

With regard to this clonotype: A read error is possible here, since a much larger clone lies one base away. The CDR3 protein is CASSLAGFSYNEQFF. CDR3 bases: TGCGCCAGCAGCCTAGCGGGCTTCTCCTACAATGAGCAGTTCTTC. This sequence joins TRBV5-1 and TRBJ2-1; 8 nucleotides align to TRBD2. There are 15 residues in the CDR3. With 4 bases clipped from V and 0 bases from J, the junction kept 3 bases outside the gene matches. Germline V gene sequence: CDR1 SGHRS, CDR2 YFSETQ.

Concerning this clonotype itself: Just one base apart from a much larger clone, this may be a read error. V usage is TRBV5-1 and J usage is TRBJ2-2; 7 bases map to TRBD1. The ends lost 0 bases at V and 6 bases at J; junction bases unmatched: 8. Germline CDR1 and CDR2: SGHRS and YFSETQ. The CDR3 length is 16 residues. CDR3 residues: CASSLEGRGYAGELFF. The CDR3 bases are TGCGCCAGCAGCTTGGAGGGCAGGGGGTACGCCGGGGAGCTGTTTTTT.

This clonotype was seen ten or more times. The CDR3: CARRQGGLYGYTF. CDR3 nucleotides: TGTGCCAGGAGACAGGGTGGGCTCTATGGCTACACCTTC. This sequence joins TRBV2 and TRBJ1-2; 7 bases match TRBD1. In germline, CDR1 is SNHLY, CDR2 FYNNEI. The CDR3 runs to 13 residues. V lost 9 bases, J lost 4 bases, and 8 bases stayed unmatched.

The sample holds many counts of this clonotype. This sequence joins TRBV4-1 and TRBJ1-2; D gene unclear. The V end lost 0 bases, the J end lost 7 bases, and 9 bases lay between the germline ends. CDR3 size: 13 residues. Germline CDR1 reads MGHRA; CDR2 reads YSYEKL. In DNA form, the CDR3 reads TGCGCCAGCAGCCAAGATTATCGGGTTGGCTACACCTTC. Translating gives CASSQDYRVGYTF.

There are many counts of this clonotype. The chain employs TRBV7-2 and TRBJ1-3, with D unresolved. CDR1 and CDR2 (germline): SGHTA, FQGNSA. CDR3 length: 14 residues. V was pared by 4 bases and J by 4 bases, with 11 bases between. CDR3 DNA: TGTGCCAGCAGCTATGCCTTGGGGGGAAACACCATATATTTT. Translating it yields CASSYALGGNTIYF.

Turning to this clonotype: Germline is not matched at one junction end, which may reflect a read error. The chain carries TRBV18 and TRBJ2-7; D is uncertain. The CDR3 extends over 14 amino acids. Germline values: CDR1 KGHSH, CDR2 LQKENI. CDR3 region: CASPPRANSYEQYF. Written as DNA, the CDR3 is TGTGCCAGCCCACCCCGGGCCAATTCCTACGAGCAGTACTTC.

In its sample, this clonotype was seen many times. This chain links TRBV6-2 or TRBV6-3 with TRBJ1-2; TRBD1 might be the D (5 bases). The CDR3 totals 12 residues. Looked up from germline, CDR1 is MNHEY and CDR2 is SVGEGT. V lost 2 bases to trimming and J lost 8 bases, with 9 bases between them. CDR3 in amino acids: CASSYPTGGYTF. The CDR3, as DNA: TGTGCCAGCAGTTACCCCACAGGCGGCTACACCTTC.

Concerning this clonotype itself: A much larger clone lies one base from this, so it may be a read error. The CDR3 nucleotides read TGTGCCGGCAGCTCCCTGGACCCATACAATGAGCAGTTCTTC. This translates into CAGSSLDPYNEQFF. The rearrangement uses TRBV7-9 and TRBJ2-1; the D is unclear. Germline V gives CDR1 SEHNR, CDR2 FQNEAQ (reference sequence). CDR3 length equals 14 residues.

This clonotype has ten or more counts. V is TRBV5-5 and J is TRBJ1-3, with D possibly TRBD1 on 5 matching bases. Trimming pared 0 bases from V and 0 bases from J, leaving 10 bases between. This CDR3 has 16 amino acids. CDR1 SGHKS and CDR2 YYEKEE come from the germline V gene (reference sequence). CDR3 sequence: CASSLAGGSSGNTIYF. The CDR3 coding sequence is TGTGCCAGCAGCTTGGCCGGGGGAAGCTCTGGAAACACCATATATTTT.

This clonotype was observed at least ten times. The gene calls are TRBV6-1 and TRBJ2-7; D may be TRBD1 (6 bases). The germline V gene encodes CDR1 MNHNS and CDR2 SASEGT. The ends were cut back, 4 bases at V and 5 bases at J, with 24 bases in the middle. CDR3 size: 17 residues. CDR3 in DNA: TGTGCCAGCAGTGGGTGGAGGTTGGTGCAGGGGCCCCACGAGCAGTACTTC. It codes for CASSGWRLVQGPHEQYF.

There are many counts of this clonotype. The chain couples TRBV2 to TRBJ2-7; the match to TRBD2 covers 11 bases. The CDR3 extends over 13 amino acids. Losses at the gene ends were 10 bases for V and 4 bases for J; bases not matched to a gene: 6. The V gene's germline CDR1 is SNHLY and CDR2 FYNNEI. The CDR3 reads CATLGLAEYEQYF. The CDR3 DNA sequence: TGTGCCACCCTGGGACTAGCGGAATACGAGCAGTACTTC.

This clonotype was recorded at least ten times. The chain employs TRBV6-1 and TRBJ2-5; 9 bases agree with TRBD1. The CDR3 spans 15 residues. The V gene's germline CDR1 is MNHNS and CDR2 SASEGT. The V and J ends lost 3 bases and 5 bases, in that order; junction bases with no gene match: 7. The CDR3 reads CASSDDRGAGETQYF. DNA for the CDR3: TGTGCCAGCAGTGACGACAGGGGGGCGGGCGAGACCCAGTACTTC.

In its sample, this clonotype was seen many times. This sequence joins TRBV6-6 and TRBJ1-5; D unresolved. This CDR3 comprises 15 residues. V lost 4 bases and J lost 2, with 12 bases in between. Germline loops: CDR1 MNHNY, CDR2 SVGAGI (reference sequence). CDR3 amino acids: CASSSKGKGNQPQHF. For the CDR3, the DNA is TGTGCCAGCAGTTCGAAAGGGAAGGGCAATCAGCCCCAGCATTTT.